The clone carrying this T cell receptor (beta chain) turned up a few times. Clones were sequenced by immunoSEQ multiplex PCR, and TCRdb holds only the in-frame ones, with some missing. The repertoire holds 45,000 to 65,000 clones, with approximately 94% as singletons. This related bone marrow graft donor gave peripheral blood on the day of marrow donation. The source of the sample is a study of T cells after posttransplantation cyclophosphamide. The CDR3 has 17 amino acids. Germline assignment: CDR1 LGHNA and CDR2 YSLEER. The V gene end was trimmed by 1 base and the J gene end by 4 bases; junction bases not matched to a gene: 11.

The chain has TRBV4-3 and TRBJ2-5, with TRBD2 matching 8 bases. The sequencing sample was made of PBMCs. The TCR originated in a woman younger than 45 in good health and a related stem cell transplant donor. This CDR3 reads CASSQGFSAGGGETQYF. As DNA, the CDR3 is TGCGCCAGCAGCCAAGGTTTCTCGGCGGGGGGTGGAGAGACCCAGTACTTC.